This record looks at one T cell receptor (beta chain) sequence and its context. This sample was included in a study of blood T cell repertoires in COVID-19. About the research overall: Researchers got acute and convalescent COVID-19 samples from the United States, Italy and Spain.

The table came from immunoSEQ multiplex PCR; TCRdb's copy has only in-frame clones and leaves some out. The sample contains roughly 100,000 clones, 70% to 80% of which appear only once. CDR3 length equals 12 residues. Germline-derived CDR1 and CDR2 are SNHLY and FYNNEI. V shed 6 bases, J shed 6 bases, and the junction held 5 bases outside the gene matches. Sequenced material: peripheral blood. The chain links TRBV2 to TRBJ2-7; 7 bases match TRBD1. The clonotype was recovered from a man in his fifties or sixties with active or convalescent COVID-19. The CDR3 spells CASRADRAEQYV. CDR3 in DNA: TGTGCCAGCAGGGCTGACAGGGCCGAGCAGTACGTC.